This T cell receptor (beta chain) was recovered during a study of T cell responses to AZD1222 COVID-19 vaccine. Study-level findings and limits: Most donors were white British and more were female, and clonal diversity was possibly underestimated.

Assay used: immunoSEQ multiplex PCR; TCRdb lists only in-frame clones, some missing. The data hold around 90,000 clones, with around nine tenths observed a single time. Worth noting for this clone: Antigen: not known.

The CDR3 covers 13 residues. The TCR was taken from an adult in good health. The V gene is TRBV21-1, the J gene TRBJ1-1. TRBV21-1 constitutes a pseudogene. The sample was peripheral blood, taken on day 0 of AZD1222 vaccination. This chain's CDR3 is CASSNVRNTEAFF. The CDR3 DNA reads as TGTGCCAGCAGCAATGTGAGGAACACTGAAGCTTTCTTT.